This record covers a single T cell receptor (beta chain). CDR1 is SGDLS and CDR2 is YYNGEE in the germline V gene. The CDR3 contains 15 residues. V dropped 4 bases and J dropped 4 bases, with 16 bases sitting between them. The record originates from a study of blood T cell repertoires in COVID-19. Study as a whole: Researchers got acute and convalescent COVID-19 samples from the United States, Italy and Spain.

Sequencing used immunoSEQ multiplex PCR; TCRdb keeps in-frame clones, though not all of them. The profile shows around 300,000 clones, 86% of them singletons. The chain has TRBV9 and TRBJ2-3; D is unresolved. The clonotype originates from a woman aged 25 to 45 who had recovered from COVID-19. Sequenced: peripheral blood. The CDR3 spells CASSLATTESDTQYF. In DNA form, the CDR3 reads TGTGCCAGCAGCCTGGCTACTACGGAGTCAGATACGCAGTATTTT. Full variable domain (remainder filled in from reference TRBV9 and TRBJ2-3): DSGVTQTPKHLITATGQRVTLRCSPRSGDLSVYWYQQSLDQGLQFLIQYYNGEERAKGNILERFSAQQFPDLHSELNLSSLELGDSALYFCASSLATTESDTQYFGPGTRLTVL.